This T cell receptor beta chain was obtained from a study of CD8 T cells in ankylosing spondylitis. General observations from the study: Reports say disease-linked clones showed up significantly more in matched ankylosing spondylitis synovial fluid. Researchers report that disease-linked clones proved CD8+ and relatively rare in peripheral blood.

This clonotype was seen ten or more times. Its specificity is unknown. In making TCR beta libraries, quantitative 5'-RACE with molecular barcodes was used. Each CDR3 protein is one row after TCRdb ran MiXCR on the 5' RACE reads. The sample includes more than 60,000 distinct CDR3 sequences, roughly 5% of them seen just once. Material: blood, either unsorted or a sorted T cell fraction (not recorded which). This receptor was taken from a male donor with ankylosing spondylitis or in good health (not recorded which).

The DNA of the CDR3 is TGTGCCACCAGTGGCCCCGACTCCCAGGGCAACTCTGGGGCCAACGTCCTGACTTTC. Translating gives CATSGPDSQGNSGANVLTF. This chain connects TRBV24-1 to TRBJ2-6; D may be TRBD1 (5 bases). The CDR3 length is 19 residues. Per germline, CDR1 KGHDR and CDR2 SFDVKD. V was trimmed by 5 bases and J by 0 bases, leaving 19 bases between them.